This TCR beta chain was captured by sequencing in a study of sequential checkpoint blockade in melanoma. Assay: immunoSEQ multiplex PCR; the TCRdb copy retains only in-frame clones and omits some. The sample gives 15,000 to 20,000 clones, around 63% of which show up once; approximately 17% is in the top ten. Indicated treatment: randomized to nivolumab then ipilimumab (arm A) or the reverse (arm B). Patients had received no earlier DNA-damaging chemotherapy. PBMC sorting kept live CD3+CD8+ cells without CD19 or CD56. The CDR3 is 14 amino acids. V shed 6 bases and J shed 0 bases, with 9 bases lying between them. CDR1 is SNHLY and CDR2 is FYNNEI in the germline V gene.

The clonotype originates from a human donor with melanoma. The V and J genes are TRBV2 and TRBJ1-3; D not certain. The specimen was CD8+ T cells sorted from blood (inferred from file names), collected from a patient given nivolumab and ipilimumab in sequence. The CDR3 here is CASSVYGSGNTIYF. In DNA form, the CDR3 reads TGTGCCAGCAGCGTATACGGCTCTGGAAACACCATATATTTT.